The rows below give T cell receptor beta chains drawn from one sample of a study of cytomegalovirus exposure and HLA in healthy donors. Sequenced by immunoSEQ multiplex PCR; TCRdb stores in-frame clones only, minus some. The data contain fewer than 120,000 clones, 88% of them seen just once; the ten biggest clones take up more than 1.4%. The sequenced material came from PBMCs. The receptors derive from a woman aged 25 to 45 in good health and CMV-seropositive. Both conserved end residues are part of each CDR3.

>TRBV4-2|TRBJ1-3
CASSLGTGEGGGNTIYF
>TRBV30|TRBJ2-7
CAWSATLDSDYEQYF
>TRBV11-3|TRBJ2-1
CASSGGQGLRNEQFF
>TRBV28|TRBJ2-1
CASNSGPMWFF
>TRBV5-4|TRBJ2-7
CASRSGTGDSEQYF
>TRBV19|TRBJ1-5
CATRKEAVSNQPQHF
>TRBV9|TRBJ2-5
CASSPRTGRETQYF
>TRBV11-3|TRBJ2-7
CASSLGLAGVGEQYF
>TRBV6-6|TRBJ1-2
CASTSLGGGHGYTF
>TRBV19|TRBJ1-5
CASSARDFGQPQHF
>TRBV15|TRBJ2-1
CATSRDSKPYNEQFF